These 19 T cell receptor beta chains were sequenced from one sample in a study of shared clonotypes between healthy human individuals (dated by TCRdb to 2019 to 2021). To prepare the library, the immunoSEQ multiplex PCR assay was applied. Drawn from immuneACCESS, this table holds only the in-frame rearrangements with V and J called that TCRdb kept. Clones are partly lost; checked studies trace under half to an unresolved V gene and leave the rest unexplained. This sample gives roughly 520,000 clones in total; roughly 95% of them show up just once. In total, the top ten clones hold around 0.067% of the sample. The specimen was naive CD4+ T cells sorted from blood. The cell subset or site label for this specimen denotes: CD45RA+ positively selected. All receptors derive from a woman aged 25 to 39 in good health.

This chain connects TRBV4-1 to TRBJ2-1, with TRBD1 as a possible D gene (5 bases). V was trimmed by 6 bases and J by 1 base, leaving 16 bases between them. The germline CDR1 and CDR2 sequences are MGHRA and YSYEKL. This CDR3 comprises 16 residues. This CDR3 is CASSRTNPLSYNEQFF. CDR3 nucleotide sequence: TGCGCCAGCAGTCGGACAAACCCCTTATCCTACAATGAGCAGTTCTTC.

The chain combines TRBV19 with TRBJ2-3; 8 bases align to TRBD2. Unmatched junction bases numbered 10, after V lost 4 bases and J lost 10 bases. CDR3 length: 14 amino acids. In germline, CDR1 is LNHDA, CDR2 SQIVND (reference sequence). DNA of the CDR3: TGTGCCAGTAGTACAACAAAGACTAGCGAATCGCAGTATTTT. Translating gives CASSTTKTSESQYF.

V gene TRBV18 combines with J gene TRBJ1-5; D is ambiguous. The CDR3 is 13 amino acids. V lost 2 bases and J 5 bases, leaving 7 bases between the germline ends. The germline CDR1 and CDR2 sequences are KGHSH and LQKENI. This CDR3 reads CASSPGSDQPQHF. CDR3 sequence (DNA): TGTGCCAGCTCACCAGGGTCCGATCAGCCCCAGCATTTT.

This rearrangement joins TRBV5-1 to TRBJ2-4; TRBD1 or TRBD2 may be the D gene (5 bases each). The V gene lost 0 bases and the J gene lost 2 bases, with 9 bases spanning the gap. The CDR3 extends over 15 amino acids. CDR1 SGHRS and CDR2 YFSETQ come from the germline V gene. The CDR3 region has the DNA TGCGCCAGCAGCTTGGTTGAGGGGACCAAAAACATTCAGTACTTC. Translated: CASSLVEGTKNIQYF.

This chain uses TRBV2 with TRBJ2-5, with unresolved D. The germline gives CDR1 SNHLY, CDR2 FYNNEI. The CDR3 loop spans 14 amino acids. The V gene lost 4 bases and the J gene lost 2 bases, with 11 bases spanning the gap. The CDR3 region has the DNA TGTGCCAGCAGTGCCTATGCTTCTCAAGAGACCCAGTACTTC. Translating it yields CASSAYASQETQYF.

This chain links TRBV5-8 with TRBJ1-5, with 8 nucleotides matching TRBD1. The J segment lost 2 bases and the V segment lost 3 bases, leaving 7 bases of the junction unmatched. Germline CDR1 SGHTS, CDR2 YDEGEE. The CDR3 is 16 amino acids. As DNA, the CDR3 is TGTGCCAGCAGCTCGTACAGGGGGAATGGCAATCAGCCCCAGCATTTT. This codes for CASSSYRGNGNQPQHF.

The chain couples TRBV18 to TRBJ2-2; 7 bases fit TRBD2. This CDR3 is built from 13 residues. Trimming took 10 bases from V and 3 from J; bases not matched to a gene: 5. Germline CDR1 KGHSH, CDR2 LQKENI. Here the CDR3 reads CANKRDHTGELFF. The DNA of the CDR3 is TGTGCCAATAAGCGGGATCACACCGGGGAGCTGTTTTTT.

This chain uses TRBV7-2 with TRBJ2-2; 9 bases agree with TRBD1. There are 14 residues in the CDR3. V trimming: 7 bases; J trimming: 7 bases; junction bases outside the gene matches: 7. CDR1 and CDR2 from the germline V gene are SGHTA and FQGNSA. In nucleotides, the CDR3 is TGTGCCAGCATCCCGACAGGGGGTGTCGGGGAGCTGTTTTTT. Protein sequence: CASIPTGGVGELFF.

CDR3 nucleotides: TGCGCCAGCAGCCAAGGTCTGCGGGGCTGGGGTGAGCAGTTCTTC. Protein: CASSQGLRGWGEQFF. J is TRBJ2-1 and V is TRBV4-1; perhaps TRBD2 as D (6 bases). Germline CDR1 reads MGHRA; CDR2 reads YSYEKL. CDR3 length: 15 residues. Trimming took 1 base from V and 9 from J, leaving 16 bases between them.

The genes are TRBV11-2 and TRBJ1-3; 8 positions match TRBD1. Per the germline V gene, CDR1 is SGHAT and CDR2 is FQNNGV. V gave up 4 bases and J gave up 2 bases; unmatched junction bases: 10. The CDR3 contains 17 residues. The CDR3 DNA reads as TGTGCCAGCAGCTCCCAAGAAGGACAGGGAGCTGGAAACACCATATATTTT. This sequence encodes CASSSQEGQGAGNTIYF.

V is TRBV29-1 and J is TRBJ1-1; D not resolved. With 2 bases removed from V and 1 base from J, the gap between germline ends came to 5 bases. The CDR3 has 12 amino acids. Germline CDR1 reads SQVTM; CDR2 reads ANQGSEA. The CDR3 DNA sequence: TGCAGCGTTGAATTTCGGAACACTGAAGCTTTCTTT. It yields the protein CSVEFRNTEAFF.

The chain joins TRBV5-1 to TRBJ2-3; D remains ambiguous. V lost 5 bases and J lost 2, with 15 bases in between. Germline loops: CDR1 SGHRS, CDR2 YFSETQ. This CDR3 region has 15 residues. The CDR3 spells CASRLVADYTDTQYF. The DNA for the CDR3 is TGCGCCAGCAGGCTTGTAGCCGATTACACAGATACGCAGTATTTT.

The sample holds one count of this clone. The rearrangement links TRBV6-6 to TRBJ1-5; D perhaps matches TRBD1 (5 bases). The germline gives CDR1 MNHNY, CDR2 SVGAGI (reference sequence). The CDR3 is made up of 16 amino acids. V shed 4 bases and J shed 2 bases, with 15 bases lying between them. In nucleotides, the CDR3 is TGTGCCAGCAGTTTGGGACCCCCCGGGGGCAATCAGCCCCAGCATTTT. Protein: CASSLGPPGGNQPQHF.

This clone was seen once. Other DNA sequences in this sample translate to the same CDR3. This chain links TRBV30 with TRBJ1-5, with D unresolved. Trimming took 0 bases from V and 4 from J, leaving 7 bases between them. Germline CDR1 GTSNPN, CDR2 SVGIG (reference sequence). This CDR3 is 13 amino acids long. CDR3 in DNA: TGTGCCTGGAGTGTGCAGGCAAATCAGCCCCAGCATTTT. Translation: CAWSVQANQPQHF.

This clone was recorded once. The CDR3 region is CASSGLEKGTNIQYF. DNA of the CDR3: TGTGCCAGCAGCGGACTCGAGAAGGGGACGAACATTCAGTACTTC. The gene calls are TRBV13 and TRBJ2-4, with D perhaps being TRBD1 or TRBD2 (5 bases each). V gave up 5 bases and J gave up 7 bases, with 18 bases separating them. Per germline, CDR1 PRHDT and CDR2 FYEKMQ (reference sequence). The CDR3 covers 15 residues.

V usage is TRBV25-1 and J usage is TRBJ2-5, with D possibly matching TRBD2 (5 bases). V dropped 8 bases and J dropped 5 bases, with 15 bases sitting between them. This CDR3 comprises 13 residues. Germline-derived CDR1 and CDR2 are MGHDK and SYGVNS. The CDR3 DNA follows: TGTGCCAGCTGGTCAGATAGAGGGGAGACCCAGTACTTC. Translating it yields CASWSDRGETQYF.

This rearrangement joins TRBV5-1 to TRBJ2-7; 7 nucleotides agree with TRBD1. This CDR3 is built from 14 residues. The V and J ends lost 3 bases and 5 bases, in that order; junction bases with no gene match: 8. Germline CDR1 SGHRS, CDR2 YFSETQ. The CDR3 is CASSSTNQGDEQYF. CDR3 nucleotides: TGCGCCAGCAGCTCGACAAACCAGGGGGACGAGCAGTACTTC. Full variable domain (remainder filled in from reference TRBV5-1 and TRBJ2-7): KAGVTQTPRYLIKTRGQQVTLSCSPISGHRSVSWYQQTPGQGLQFLFEYFSETQRNKGNFPGRFSGRQFSNSRSEMNVSTLELGDSALYLCASSSTNQGDEQYFGPGTRLTVT.

The chain combines TRBV2 with TRBJ1-3; D gene ambiguous. This CDR3 has 15 amino acids. CDR1 SNHLY and CDR2 FYNNEI come from the germline V gene. Deletions cut 1 base from V and 4 bases from J, with 11 bases between. The DNA for the CDR3 is TGTGCCAGCAGTGAAGTTCGAGGCCCAGGAAACACCATATATTTT. Residues: CASSEVRGPGNTIYF.

This chain links TRBV28 with TRBJ2-1, with 10 bases lining up with TRBD2. J lost 3 bases, V lost 4 bases, and 6 bases had no gene match. CDR1 MDHEN and CDR2 SYDVKM come from the germline V gene. This CDR3 contains 16 residues. In DNA, the CDR3 is TGTGCCAGCAGTTCGTCTAGCGGGAGTTTCTACAATGAGCAGTTCTTC. It specifies CASSSSSGSFYNEQFF.